This T cell receptor beta chain was sequenced for a study of T cells expressing NK-cell markers. Turning to the study itself: Among the eight sequenced donors, seven tested HCMV-seropositive and one tested seronegative. Study-wide findings and caveats: There were a handful of donors in whom these clonotypes also led the CD3+CD56-NKG2C+ fraction. About 6 donors had dominant NKG2C+ clonotypes that comprised about 1.0-7.5% of their CD8+ T cells.

Worth noting for this clonotype: As yet, its antigen is unknown.

CDR3 length: 15 amino acids. TCR beta libraries carry UMIs added by 5'RACE template switching. Using the 5' RACE reads, TCRdb records one entry per CDR3 protein without DNA. This table holds 250,000 or so distinct CDR3 sequences. The chain links TRBV12-3 or TRBV12-4 to TRBJ2-1; the D call from TCRdb, TRBD1, cannot be confirmed without DNA. This clonotype was sampled from a woman between 18 and 70 years old in good health. The sample taken for sequencing was blood T cells: a sorted CD56 or NKG2C T cell subset, CD4+ or CD8+ T cells, or bulk PBMC T cells (not recorded which). CDR3 sequence: CASRPGQGAYNEQFF.